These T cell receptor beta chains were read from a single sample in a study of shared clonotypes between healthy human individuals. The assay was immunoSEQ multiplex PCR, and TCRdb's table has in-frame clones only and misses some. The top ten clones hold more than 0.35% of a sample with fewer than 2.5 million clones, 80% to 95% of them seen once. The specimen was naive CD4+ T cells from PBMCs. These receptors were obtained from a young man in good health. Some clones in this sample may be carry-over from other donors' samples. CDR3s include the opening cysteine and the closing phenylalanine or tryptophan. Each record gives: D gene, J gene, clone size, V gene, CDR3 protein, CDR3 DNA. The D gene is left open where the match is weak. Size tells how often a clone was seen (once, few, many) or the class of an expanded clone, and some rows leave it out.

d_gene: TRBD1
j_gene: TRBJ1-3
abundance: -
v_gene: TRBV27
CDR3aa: CASSSRQGQAGNTIYF
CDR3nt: TGTGCCAGCAGTTCAAGACAGGGGCAAGCTGGAAACACCATATATTTT

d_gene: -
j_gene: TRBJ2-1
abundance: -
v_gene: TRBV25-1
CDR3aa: CASSELGGETYNEQFF
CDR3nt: TGTGCCAGCAGTGAATTGGGGGGAGAGACCTACAATGAGCAGTTCTTC

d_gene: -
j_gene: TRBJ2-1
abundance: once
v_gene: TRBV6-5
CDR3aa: CASSPRSSYNEQFF
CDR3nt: TGTGCCAGCAGCCCTAGAAGCTCCTACAATGAGCAGTTCTTC

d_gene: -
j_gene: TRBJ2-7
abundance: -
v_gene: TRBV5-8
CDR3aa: CASSGRGPYEQYF
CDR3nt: TGTGCCAGCAGCGGCCGGGGCCCCTACGAGCAGTACTTC

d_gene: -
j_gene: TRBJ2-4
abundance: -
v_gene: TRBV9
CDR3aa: CASTTQYF
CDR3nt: TGTGCCAGCACCACTCAGTACTTC

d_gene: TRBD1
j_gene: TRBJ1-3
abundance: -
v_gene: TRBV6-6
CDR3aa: CASSYSGTGTGNTIYF
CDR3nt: TGTGCCAGCAGTTACTCCGGGACAGGGACTGGAAACACCATATATTTT

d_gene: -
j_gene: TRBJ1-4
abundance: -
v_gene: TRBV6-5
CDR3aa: CASSSQGVGTNEKLFF
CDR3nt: TGTGCCAGCAGTTCCCAAGGTGTGGGCACTAATGAAAAACTGTTTTTT

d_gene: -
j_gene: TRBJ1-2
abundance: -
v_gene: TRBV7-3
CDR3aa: CASSLTSNYGYTF
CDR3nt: TGTGCCAGCAGCTTAACTTCTAACTATGGCTACACCTTC

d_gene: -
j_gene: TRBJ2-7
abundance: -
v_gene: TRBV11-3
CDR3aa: CASSLEGTSSYEQYF
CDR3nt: TGTGCCAGCAGCTTAGAGGGCACCAGCTCCTACGAGCAGTACTTC

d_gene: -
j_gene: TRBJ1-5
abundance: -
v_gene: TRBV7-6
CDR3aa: CASSLGVGGQPQHF
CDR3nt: TGTGCCAGCAGCTTAGGCGTGGGAGGGCAGCCCCAGCATTTT

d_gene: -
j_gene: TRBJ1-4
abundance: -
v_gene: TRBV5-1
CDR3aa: CASSRRAATNEKLFF
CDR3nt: TGCGCCAGCAGTCGGCGCGCTGCAACTAATGAAAAACTGTTTTTT

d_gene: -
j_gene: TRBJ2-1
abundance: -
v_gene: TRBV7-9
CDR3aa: CASSPPPLGEQFF
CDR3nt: TGTGCCAGCAGCCCTCCCCCATTAGGGGAACAGTTCTTC

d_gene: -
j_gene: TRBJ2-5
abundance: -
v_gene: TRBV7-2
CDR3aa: CASSFGSVQETQYF
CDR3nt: TGTGCCAGCAGCTTTGGGTCTGTCCAAGAGACCCAGTACTTC

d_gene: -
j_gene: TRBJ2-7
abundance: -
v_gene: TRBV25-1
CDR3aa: CASSEPGPREQYF
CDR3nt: TGTGCCAGCAGTGAACCGGGGCCCCGCGAGCAGTACTTC

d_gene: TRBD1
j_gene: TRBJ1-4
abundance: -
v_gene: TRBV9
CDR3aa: CASSADVRQGKNEKLFF
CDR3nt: TGTGCCAGCAGCGCAGACGTTAGACAGGGGAAAAATGAAAAACTGTTTTTT

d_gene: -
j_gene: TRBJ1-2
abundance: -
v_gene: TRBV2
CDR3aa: CASIPDTNYGYTF
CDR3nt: TGTGCCAGCATACCAGACACTAACTATGGCTACACCTTC

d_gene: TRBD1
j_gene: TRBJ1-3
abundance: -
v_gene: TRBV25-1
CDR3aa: CASSKQGGDRNTIYF
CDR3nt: TGTGCCAGCAGTAAACAGGGGGGGGACCGAAACACCATATATTTT

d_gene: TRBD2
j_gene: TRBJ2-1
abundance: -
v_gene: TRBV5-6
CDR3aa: CASSFTNLAGIFNEQFF
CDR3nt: TGTGCCAGCAGCTTTACGAATCTAGCGGGGATTTTCAATGAGCAGTTCTTC

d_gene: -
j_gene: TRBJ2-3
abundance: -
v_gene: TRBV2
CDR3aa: CASSRSGEADTQYF
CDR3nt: TGTGCCAGCAGTCGGTCAGGGGAAGCAGATACGCAGTATTTT

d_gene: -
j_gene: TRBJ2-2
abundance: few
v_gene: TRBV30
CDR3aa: CAWSRAVRELFF
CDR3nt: TGTGCCTGGAGTCGGGCCGTGAGGGAGCTGTTTTTT

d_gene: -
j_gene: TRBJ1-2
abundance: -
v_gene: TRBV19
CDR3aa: CASSAQQGSLQGYTF
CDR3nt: TGTGCCAGTAGTGCGCAACAGGGTTCTCTCCAAGGCTACACCTTC

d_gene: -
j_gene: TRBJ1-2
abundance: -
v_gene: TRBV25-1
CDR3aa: CASSETPTDNYGYTF
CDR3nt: TGTGCCAGCAGTGAAACCCCGACAGATAACTATGGCTACACCTTC